The 11 T cell receptor beta chains reported below all come from one sample, sequenced in a study of T cell repertoires in cytomegalovirus infection (dated 2019 in TCRdb). Instrument used: Illumina HiSeq 1500. TCRdb reworked the public reads: Q25 trimming with fastp, MiXCR clone assembly, productive beta chains retained. Each record represents a unique CDR3 protein, reported with the most common genes and DNA among its rows. For this sample there are about 770,000 distinct CDR3 sequences; 25% to 30% appear just once. Around 13% of the sample comes from the top ten. Reading the label with the study, this specimen's treatment or condition is: in vitro stimulation with specific CMV peptide epitopes to enrich CMV-specific T cells. Their cognate antigens are unknown. Sequenced material: cultured CD8+ T cells from PBMCs, taken from culture after CMV antigen stimulation. These receptors were obtained from a human donor in good health (CMV status not recorded). Some clones in this sample may be carry-over from other donors' samples.

This clonotype came up a few times. This chain connects TRBV5-6 to TRBJ2-7; 11 bases agree with TRBD1. The CDR3 covers 14 residues. V dropped 4 bases and J dropped 3; count of bases not matched to a gene: 3. From germline, CDR1 is SGHDT and CDR2 YYEEEE. The CDR3 DNA follows: TGTGCCAGCAGCGGAGGGACAGGGGGCTACGAGCAGTACTTC. Its translation is CASSGGTGGYEQYF.

The V gene is TRBV5-6, the J gene TRBJ1-2; 8 bases are shared with TRBD1. Germline V gene sequence: CDR1 SGHDT, CDR2 YYEEEE. V trimming: 0 bases; J trimming: 4 bases; junction bases outside the gene matches: 5. The length of the CDR3 is 15 residues. The CDR3 DNA follows: TGTGCCAGCAGCTTGGCCGGGACAGGCTTCTATGGCTACACCTTC. This gives the protein CASSLAGTGFYGYTF.

This clonotype was detected only a few times. The chain links TRBV6-1 to TRBJ2-3; D uncertain. Germline V CDR1 and CDR2: MNHNS, SASEGT. CDR3 length: 12 residues. Trimming took off 5 bases at V and 2 bases at J, with 5 bases between the two ends. DNA of the CDR3: TGTGCCAGCAGTTATGACACAGATACGCAGTATTTT. Translated, it gives CASSYDTDTQYF.

The chain employs TRBV6-1 and TRBJ1-3; the D is unclear. The CDR3 contains 15 residues. Germline-derived CDR1 and CDR2 are MNHNS and SASEGT. Between the trimmed V and J ends, which lost 7 bases and 0 bases, there was a span of 13 bases. Written as DNA, the CDR3 is TGTGCCAGCATCCCACACCTCTACTCTGGAAACACCATATATTTT. Protein sequence: CASIPHLYSGNTIYF.

The table lists this clonotype with many counts. V and J are TRBV7-9 and TRBJ1-3, with D tentatively TRBD1 (5 bases). Per the germline V gene, CDR1 is SEHNR and CDR2 is FQNEAQ (reference sequence). V was cut by 2 bases and J by 0 bases, with 11 bases left in between. The CDR3 is 16 amino acids. The CDR3 nucleotides read TGTGCCAGCAGCTTACGACAGCCAAGCTCTGGAAACACCATATATTTT. This gives the protein CASSLRQPSSGNTIYF.

This rearrangement joins TRBV24-1 to TRBJ2-5; D unresolved. V was cut by 0 bases and J by 7 bases, with 8 bases left in between. This CDR3 is built from 13 residues. Germline values: CDR1 KGHDR, CDR2 SFDVKD. The CDR3 nucleotides are TGTGCCACCAGTGATTTGGCCTCGGGGACCCAGTACTTC. Translating gives CATSDLASGTQYF.

This clonotype showed up just a few times. The chain combines TRBV7-9 with TRBJ1-1; D is perhaps TRBD1 (6 bases). The CDR3 contains 14 residues. CDR1 SEHNR and CDR2 FQNEAQ come from the germline V gene (reference sequence). Deletions cut 5 bases from V and 6 bases from J, with 16 bases between. Here the CDR3 DNA reads TGTGCCAGCAGCCCCCCCAGGGGAGGAGCTGAAGCTTTCTTT. It codes for CASSPPRGGAEAFF.

The V call is TRBV27, the J call TRBJ1-1; 8 bases align to TRBD1. This CDR3 has 15 residues. V lost 5 bases and J lost 0; bases outside the gene matches: 5. The germline gives CDR1 MNHEY, CDR2 SMNVEV (reference sequence). The CDR3 nucleotides are TGTGCCAGCAGTCTCAGGGGGCGGGTGAACACTGAAGCTTTCTTT. Its translation: CASSLRGRVNTEAFF.

This clonotype showed up just a few times. The V call is TRBV7-9, the J call TRBJ2-5; D is perhaps TRBD1 (7 bases). The germline V and J ends were trimmed by 8 bases and 4 bases, with 20 bases remaining between them. This CDR3 has 15 residues. The germline V gene has CDR1 SEHNR and CDR2 FQNEAQ (reference sequence). The DNA of the CDR3 is TGTGCCAGCGGGGGGCTACAGGGGATTCGAGAGACCCAGTACTTC. Translating it yields CASGGLQGIRETQYF.

In its sample, this clonotype was seen a few times. The gene calls are TRBV28 and TRBJ2-3, with 8 bases identical to TRBD2. The CDR3 consists of 15 residues. V gave up 7 bases and J gave up 2 bases; unmatched junction bases: 8. Looked up from germline, CDR1 is MDHEN and CDR2 is SYDVKM. The CDR3 DNA is TGTGCCAGCACCTTAGCGGGGAGTTACACAGATACGCAGTATTTT. Protein product: CASTLAGSYTDTQYF.

A word on this clonotype: A single base separates this from a much larger clone, so it may be a read error. The V and J genes are TRBV7-6 and TRBJ1-1, with 7 bases identical to TRBD1. Germline V gene data show CDR1 as SGHVS and CDR2 as FNYEAQ. V dropped 5 bases and J dropped 1; count of bases not matched to a gene: 10. This CDR3 spans 16 amino acids. The CDR3 loop reads CASSVGTEGPNTEAFF. In nucleotides, the CDR3 is TGTGCCAGCAGCGTCGGGACAGAGGGGCCGAACACTGAAGCTTTCTTT.